The rows below give T cell receptor beta chains drawn from one sample of a study of T-cell memory formation after mild COVID-19. TCRdb reanalysed the 5' RACE reads using MiXCR and keeps one entry per CDR3 protein. Of approximately 290,000 distinct CDR3 sequences detected, roughly 15% appear once; the ten largest clones hold roughly 22%. Sample: PBMCs or a T cell subset sorted from them (not recorded which). These receptors all stem from a man aged 18 to 29 who had mild COVID-19 (a few samples of this study predate the infection). Cell type and time point are not known. Each CDR3 is given with its conserved first and last residue. The D gene is left open where the match is weak. Rows give clone size only sometimes, using once, few, many, or a class for an expanded clone.

>TRBV5-4|TRBJ2-3|NA|few
TGTGCCAGCAGCTACCGGGAACATATCACAGATACGCAGTATTTT
CASSYREHITDTQYF
>TRBV6-2/TRBV6-3|TRBJ2-7|NA|NA
TGTGCCAGCAGCCCCGATCCGGGACCAGCCTACGAGCAGTACTTC
CASSPDPGPAYEQYF
>TRBV6-2/TRBV6-3|TRBJ2-5|NA|many
TGTGCCAGCAGTCCCCGGCAGGGTGCGGACCAAGAGACCCAGTACTTC
CASSPRQGADQETQYF
>TRBV12-3/TRBV12-4|TRBJ1-5|TRBD1|NA
TGTGCCAGCAGTTCCCACCGGGACAGGGGGCCCAATCAGCCCCAGCATTTT
CASSSHRDRGPNQPQHF
>TRBV27|TRBJ1-5|TRBD1|NA
TGTGCCAGCACCCCGACAGGGGATTTTCAGCCCCAGCATTTT
CASTPTGDFQPQHF
>TRBV24-1|TRBJ2-3|NA|NA
TGTGCCACCAGTGATGGCGGGTTCACAGATACGCAGTATTTT
CATSDGGFTDTQYF
>TRBV4-3|TRBJ1-4|NA|NA
TGCGCCAGCAGCCGTTCCTCAGGGGCGCGTGAAAAACTGTTTTTT
CASSRSSGAREKLFF
>TRBV4-3|TRBJ1-2|NA|NA
TGCGCCAGCAGCCAAGATAGTAACACAGTCCCTAACTATGGCTACACCTTC
CASSQDSNTVPNYGYTF
>TRBV12-3/TRBV12-4|TRBJ2-1|NA|few
TGTGCCAGCAGTTCAGGGTCCGGGTCAACTGAGCAGTTCTTC
CASSSGSGSTEQFF
>TRBV24-1|TRBJ2-1|NA|NA
TGTGCCACCAGTGAGGTGGCGTGGGATGAGCAGTTCTTC
CATSEVAWDEQFF
>TRBV15|TRBJ2-6|NA|few
TGTGCCACCAGCAGAGCACGGACCTCTGGGGCCAACGTCCTGACTTTC
CATSRARTSGANVLTF
>TRBV5-1|TRBJ2-7|NA|few
TGCGCCAGCAAGACAGATTACGAGCAGTACTTC
CASKTDYEQYF
>TRBV4-1|TRBJ2-5|TRBD2|few
TGCGCCAGCAGCCAAGGACTAGCGGGGGGCCAGAGACAAGAGACCCAGTACTTC
CASSQGLAGGQRQETQYF
>TRBV30|TRBJ1-6|TRBD1|NA
TGTGCCTGGAGTGTACTCCCCAGGGGGAATATTTCACCCCTCCACTTT
CAWSVLPRGNISPLHF
>TRBV24-1|TRBJ2-2|NA|few
TGTGCCACCAGTGAATACGGGGAGCTGTTTTTT
CATSEYGELFF
>TRBV29-1|TRBJ2-3|NA|few
TGCAGCGTTGCGCCTCAGGGGGTACGGGAGGATACGCAGTATTTT
CSVAPQGVREDTQYF
>TRBV9|TRBJ2-2|TRBD1|many
TGTGCCAGCAGCGACAGACAGGGGCTCAACACCGGGGAGCTGTTTTTT
CASSDRQGLNTGELFF
>TRBV10-3|TRBJ2-3|TRBD1|NA
TGTGCCTCCCAGCCTCAGGGGGCAGATACGCAGTATTTT
CASQPQGADTQYF
>TRBV12-3/TRBV12-4|TRBJ2-1|TRBD1|few
TGTGCCAGCACCGGGACAGGGTCATACAATGAGCAGTTCTTC
CASTGTGSYNEQFF
>TRBV7-2|TRBJ1-6|TRBD1|few
TGTGCCAGCAGGGGACAGGATTATTCACCCCTCCACTTT
CASRGQDYSPLHF
>TRBV6-1|TRBJ1-6|NA|NA
TGTGCCAGCAGTGATTGGGATCCGGGTCGTTCACCCCTCCACTTT
CASSDWDPGRSPLHF
>TRBV5-1|TRBJ2-5|TRBD2|NA
TGCGCCAGCAGCATAAGTCTAGCGGGGTCCCAAGAGACCCAGTACTTC
CASSISLAGSQETQYF
>TRBV19|TRBJ2-2|TRBD2|NA
TGTGCCAGTAGTATTCGGCTAGCGGGGGGGCTCGACGGCGGGGAGCTGTTTTTT
CASSIRLAGGLDGGELFF
>TRBV7-8|TRBJ2-5|TRBD2|few
TGTGCCAGCAGCTTGCTAGCGGGGGTGGAGACCCAGTACTTC
CASSLLAGVETQYF
>TRBV7-6|TRBJ2-5|TRBD2|few
TGTGCCAGCTCGAGAGGTTCGGGGGAGGGAGAGACCCAGTACTTC
CASSRGSGEGETQYF
>TRBV5-1|TRBJ1-2|TRBD1|few
TGCGCCAGCAGCGATGGACAGGGGATTTTGGATGGCTACACCTTC
CASSDGQGILDGYTF
>TRBV5-1|TRBJ1-5|TRBD1|many
TGCGCCAGCAGCTTGGCAGGGGGTTTGGGTCAGCCCCAGCATTTT
CASSLAGGLGQPQHF
>TRBV10-3|TRBJ2-3|NA|NA
TGTGCCATCAGTGAAGGGACAGATACGCAGTATTTT
CAISEGTDTQYF
>TRBV12-3/TRBV12-4|TRBJ2-7|TRBD2|many
TGTGCCAGCAGTGCCAATCCGGGACTAGCGGGGGGAAACGAGCAGTACTTC
CASSANPGLAGGNEQYF
>TRBV27|TRBJ1-2|NA|NA
TGTGCCAGCAGCTTGACCCCCGCCGCGGGAAACTATGGCTACACCTTC
CASSLTPAAGNYGYTF
>TRBV6-2/TRBV6-3|TRBJ1-1|TRBD1|few
TGTGCCAGCCGGGACAGGACAATAATGAACACTGAAGCTTTCTTT
CASRDRTIMNTEAFF
>TRBV7-2|TRBJ1-6|NA|NA
TGTGCCAGCAGCTTTTACACCGGACAGATCGGACTTCGTCCCCTCCACTTT
CASSFYTGQIGLRPLHF
>TRBV7-2|TRBJ1-2|NA|few
TGTGCCAGCAGCGGGAGGGACACCGCTAACTATGGCTACACCTTC
CASSGRDTANYGYTF
>TRBV4-1|TRBJ1-4|NA|NA
TGCGCCAGCAGCACCCGGACCTCAACTAATGAAAAACTGTTTTTT
CASSTRTSTNEKLFF
>TRBV11-2|TRBJ1-2|NA|few
TGTGCCAGCAGCTTAGGAGAGGCAAGGAAGGATGGCTACACCTTC
CASSLGEARKDGYTF
>TRBV20-1|TRBJ2-1|NA|NA
TGCAGTGCTAGAGATCCCCCAGACAATGAGCAGTTCTTC
CSARDPPDNEQFF
>TRBV7-6|TRBJ2-2|NA|few
TGTGCCAGCAGCGTGGTGACCGGGGAGCTGTTTTTT
CASSVVTGELFF
>TRBV7-2|TRBJ1-5|NA|many
TGTGCCAGCAGCCCCGGCGGGGCCAGCAATCAGCCCCAGCATTTT
CASSPGGASNQPQHF
>TRBV24-1|TRBJ2-2|NA|NA
TGTGCCACCAGTGATTCGGGCAGGGGAACCGGGGAGCTGTTTTTT
CATSDSGRGTGELFF
>TRBV29-1|TRBJ1-5|NA|NA
TGCAGCGTAGGGGGAAATAGCAATCAGCCCCAGCATTTT
CSVGGNSNQPQHF
>TRBV7-2|TRBJ2-5|NA|many
TGTGCCAGCAGCTTGGACGGTTACCAAGAGACCCAGTACTTC
CASSLDGYQETQYF